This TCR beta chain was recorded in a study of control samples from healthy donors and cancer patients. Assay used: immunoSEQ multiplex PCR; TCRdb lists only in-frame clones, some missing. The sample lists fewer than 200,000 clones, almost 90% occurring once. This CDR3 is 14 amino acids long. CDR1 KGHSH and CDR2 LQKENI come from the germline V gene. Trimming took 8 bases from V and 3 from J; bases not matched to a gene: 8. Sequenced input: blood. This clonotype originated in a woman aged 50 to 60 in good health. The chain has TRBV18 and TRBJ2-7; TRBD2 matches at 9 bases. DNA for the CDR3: TGTGCCAGCGCGGGGGGGGGACGGAACTACGAGCAGTACTTC. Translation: CASAGGGRNYEQYF.